A selection of T cell receptor beta chains follows, all from one sample in a study of tumor and adjacent non-tumor tissue in lung cancer. TCRdb redid the calling of the multiplex PCR reads with MiXCR, one entry per CDR3 protein. The table includes 81,000 or so distinct CDR3 sequences, roughly 80% detected once. Sequencing input: distant non-tumor lung tissue. The receptor set was obtained from a man in his sixties with non-small cell lung cancer. The CDR3 runs from the conserved cysteine through the conserved F or W. The order of the fields is D gene, V gene, J gene, clone size, CDR3 protein, CDR3 DNA. The D gene is left open where the match is weak. Clone size is not always given. Where it is, it says once, few, many or a class for expanded clones.

d_call: -; v_call: TRBV29-1; j_call: TRBJ1-2; clone_size: -; cdr3_aa: CSVEVGYGYTF; cdr3_nt: TGCAGCGTTGAAGTGGGGTATGGCTACACCTTC
d_call: -; v_call: TRBV11-3; j_call: TRBJ2-3; clone_size: -; cdr3_aa: CVSNFVRGARDTQYF; cdr3_nt: TGTGTCAGCAATTTCGTGAGGGGGGCTAGGGATACGCAGTATTTT
d_call: TRBD1; v_call: TRBV7-8; j_call: TRBJ2-7; clone_size: few; cdr3_aa: CASSFLDRGNEQYF; cdr3_nt: TGTGCCAGCAGCTTCCTAGACAGGGGTAACGAGCAGTACTTC
d_call: -; v_call: TRBV4-3; j_call: TRBJ2-6; clone_size: -; cdr3_aa: CARSQEAVSGANVLTF; cdr3_nt: TGCGCCAGGAGCCAAGAGGCGGTATCTGGGGCTAACGTCCTGACTTTC
d_call: -; v_call: TRBV7-9; j_call: TRBJ2-2; clone_size: -; cdr3_aa: CASSPRATGTGGLFF; cdr3_nt: TGTGCCAGCAGCCCTCGGGCGACGGGCACCGGGGGGCTGTTTTTT
d_call: -; v_call: TRBV29-1; j_call: TRBJ1-1; clone_size: -; cdr3_aa: CSGRENTEAFF; cdr3_nt: TGCAGCGGGAGGGAGAACACTGAAGCTTTCTTT
d_call: TRBD1; v_call: TRBV14; j_call: TRBJ1-2; clone_size: -; cdr3_aa: CASSSGTGSDYTF; cdr3_nt: TGTGCCAGCAGCTCCGGGACAGGGAGTGACTACACCTTC
d_call: -; v_call: TRBV24-1; j_call: TRBJ2-4; clone_size: few; cdr3_aa: CATSDREGGPKNIQYF; cdr3_nt: TGTGCCACCAGTGATCGAGAAGGGGGACCCAAAAACATTCAGTACTTC
d_call: TRBD2; v_call: TRBV5-5; j_call: TRBJ2-1; clone_size: -; cdr3_aa: CASKPPGTRYDNQQFF; cdr3_nt: TGTGCCAGCAAACCCCCGGGGACTAGGTACGACAATCAGCAGTTCTTC
d_call: TRBD2; v_call: TRBV11-2; j_call: TRBJ2-1; clone_size: medium-sized; cdr3_aa: CASSPGTSLRNEQFF; cdr3_nt: TGTGCCAGCAGCCCCGGGACTAGTCTAAGGAATGAGCAGTTCTTC
d_call: -; v_call: TRBV12-3/TRBV12-4; j_call: TRBJ1-5; clone_size: few; cdr3_aa: CASSPPGGGQPQQF; cdr3_nt: TGTGCCAGCAGTCCCCCCGGGGGAGGTCAGCCCCAGCAGTTT
d_call: -; v_call: TRBV20-1; j_call: TRBJ1-2; clone_size: -; cdr3_aa: CSARGRTSNYDYTF; cdr3_nt: TGCAGTGCTAGAGGCAGGACTTCTAACTATGACTACACCTTC
d_call: TRBD1; v_call: TRBV20-1; j_call: TRBJ1-1; clone_size: once; cdr3_aa: CSALGGQGVIEAFF; cdr3_nt: TGCAGTGCCCTGGGGGGACAGGGAGTGATTGAAGCTTTCTTT